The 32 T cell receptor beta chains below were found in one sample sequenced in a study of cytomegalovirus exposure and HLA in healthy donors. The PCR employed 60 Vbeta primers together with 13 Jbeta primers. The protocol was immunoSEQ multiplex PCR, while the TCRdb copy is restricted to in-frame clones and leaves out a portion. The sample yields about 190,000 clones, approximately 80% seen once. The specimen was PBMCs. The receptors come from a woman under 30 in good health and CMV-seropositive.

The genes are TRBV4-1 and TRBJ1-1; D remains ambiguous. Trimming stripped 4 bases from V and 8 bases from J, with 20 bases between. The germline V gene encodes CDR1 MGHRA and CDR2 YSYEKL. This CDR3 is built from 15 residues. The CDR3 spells CASSPLGGRLREAFF. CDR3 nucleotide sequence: TGCGCCAGCAGCCCCCTAGGCGGGCGGCTCAGGGAAGCTTTCTTT.

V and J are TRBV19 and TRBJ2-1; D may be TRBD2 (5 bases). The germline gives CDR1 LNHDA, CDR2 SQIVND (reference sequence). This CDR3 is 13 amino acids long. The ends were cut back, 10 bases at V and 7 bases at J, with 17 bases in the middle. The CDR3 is CATRPPGKNEQFF. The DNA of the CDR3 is TGTGCCACCCGACCACCCGGGAAAAATGAGCAGTTCTTC.

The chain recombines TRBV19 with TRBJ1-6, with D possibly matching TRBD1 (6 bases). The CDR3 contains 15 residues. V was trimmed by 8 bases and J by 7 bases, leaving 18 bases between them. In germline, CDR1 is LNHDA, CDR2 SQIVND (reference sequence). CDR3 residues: CASGNSGGPNSPLHF. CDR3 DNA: TGTGCCAGTGGCAATTCTGGGGGCCCCAATTCACCCCTCCACTTT. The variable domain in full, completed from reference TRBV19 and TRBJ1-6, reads DGGITQSPKYLFRKEGQNVTLSCEQNLNHDAMYWYRQDPGQGLRLIYYSQIVNDFQKGDIAEGYSVSREKKESFPLTVTSAQKNPTAFYLCASGNSGGPNSPLHFGNGTRLTVT.

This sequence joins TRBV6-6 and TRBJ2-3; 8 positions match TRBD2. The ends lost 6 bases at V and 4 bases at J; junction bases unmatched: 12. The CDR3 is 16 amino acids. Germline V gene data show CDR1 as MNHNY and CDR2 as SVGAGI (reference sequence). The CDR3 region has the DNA TGTGCCAGCAGAGCCCCGGGACTAGGCGGGGCAGATACGCAGTATTTT. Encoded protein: CASRAPGLGGADTQYF.

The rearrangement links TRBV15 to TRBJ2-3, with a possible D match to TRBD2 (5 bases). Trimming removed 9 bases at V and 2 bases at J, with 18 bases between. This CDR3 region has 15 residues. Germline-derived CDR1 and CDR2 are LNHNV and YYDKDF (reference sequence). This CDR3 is CATSGQRLATDTQYF. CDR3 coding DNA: TGTGCCACATCCGGCCAGCGGCTCGCCACAGATACGCAGTATTTT.

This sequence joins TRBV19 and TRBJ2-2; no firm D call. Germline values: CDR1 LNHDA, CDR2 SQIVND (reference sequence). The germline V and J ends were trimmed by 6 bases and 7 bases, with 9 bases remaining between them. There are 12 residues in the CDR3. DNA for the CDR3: TGTGCCAGTAGCTTACTCCTCGGGGAGCTGTTTTTT. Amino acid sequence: CASSLLLGELFF.

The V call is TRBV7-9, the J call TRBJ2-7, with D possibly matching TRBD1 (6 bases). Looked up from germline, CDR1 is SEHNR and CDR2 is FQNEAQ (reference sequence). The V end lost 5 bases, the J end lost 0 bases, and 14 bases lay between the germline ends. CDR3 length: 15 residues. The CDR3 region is CASSPPGVSSYEQYV. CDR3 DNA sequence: TGTGCCAGCAGCCCCCCAGGGGTTTCCTCCTACGAGCAGTACGTC.

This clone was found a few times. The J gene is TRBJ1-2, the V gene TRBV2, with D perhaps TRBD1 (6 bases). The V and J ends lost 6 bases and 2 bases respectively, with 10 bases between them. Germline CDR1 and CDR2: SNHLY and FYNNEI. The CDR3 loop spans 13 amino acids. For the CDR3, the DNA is TGTGCCAGCAGACGACAGGAAAACTATGGCTACACCTTC. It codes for CASRRQENYGYTF. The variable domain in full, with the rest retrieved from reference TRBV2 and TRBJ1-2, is EPEVTQTPSHQVTQMGQEVILRCVPISNHLYFYWYRQILGQKVEFLVSFYNNEISEKSEIFDDQFSVERPDGSNFTLKIRSTKLEDSAMYFCASRRQENYGYTFGSGTRLTVV.

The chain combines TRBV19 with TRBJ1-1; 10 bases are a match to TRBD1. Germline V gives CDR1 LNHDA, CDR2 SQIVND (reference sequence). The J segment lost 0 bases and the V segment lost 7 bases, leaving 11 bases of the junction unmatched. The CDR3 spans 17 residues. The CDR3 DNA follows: TGTGCCAGTACCACCACCGGGACAGGGGTAATGAACACTGAAGCTTTCTTT. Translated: CASTTTGTGVMNTEAFF.

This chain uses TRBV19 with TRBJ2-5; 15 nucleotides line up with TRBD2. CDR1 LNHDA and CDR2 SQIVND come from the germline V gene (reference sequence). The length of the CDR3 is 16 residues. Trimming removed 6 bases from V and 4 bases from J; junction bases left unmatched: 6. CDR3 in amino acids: CASRRTSGGAGETQYF. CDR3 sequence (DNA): TGTGCCAGTAGACGGACTAGCGGGGGGGCCGGAGAGACCCAGTACTTC.

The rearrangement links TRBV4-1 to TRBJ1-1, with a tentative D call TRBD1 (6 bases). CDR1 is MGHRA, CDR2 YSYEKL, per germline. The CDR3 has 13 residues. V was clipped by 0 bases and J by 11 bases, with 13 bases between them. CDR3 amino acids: CASSQDTGLSAFF. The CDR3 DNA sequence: TGCGCCAGCAGCCAAGACACAGGGCTATCGGCTTTCTTT.

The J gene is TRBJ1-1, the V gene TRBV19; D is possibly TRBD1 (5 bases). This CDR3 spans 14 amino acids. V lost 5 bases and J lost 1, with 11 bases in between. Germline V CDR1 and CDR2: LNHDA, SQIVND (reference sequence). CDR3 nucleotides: TGTGCCAGTAGTTTATACAGGAAGAACACTGAAGCTTTCTTT. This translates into CASSLYRKNTEAFF.

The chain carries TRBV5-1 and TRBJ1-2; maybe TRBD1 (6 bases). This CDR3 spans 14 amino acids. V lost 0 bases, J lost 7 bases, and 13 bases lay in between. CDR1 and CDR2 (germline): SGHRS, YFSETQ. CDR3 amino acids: CASSLDQGHSGYTF. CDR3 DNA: TGCGCCAGCAGCTTGGATCAGGGACACAGTGGCTACACCTTC.

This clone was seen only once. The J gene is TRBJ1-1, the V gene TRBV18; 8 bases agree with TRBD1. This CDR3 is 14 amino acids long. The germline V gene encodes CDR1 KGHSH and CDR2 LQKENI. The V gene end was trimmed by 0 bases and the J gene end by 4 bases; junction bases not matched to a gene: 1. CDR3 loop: CASSPPQGATEAFF. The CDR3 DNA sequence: TGTGCCAGCTCACCACCGCAGGGGGCCACTGAAGCTTTCTTT.

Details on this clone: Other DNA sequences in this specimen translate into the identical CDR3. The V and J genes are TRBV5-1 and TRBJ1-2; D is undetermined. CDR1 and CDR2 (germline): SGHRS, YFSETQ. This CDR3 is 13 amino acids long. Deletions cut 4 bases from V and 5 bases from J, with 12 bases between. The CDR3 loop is CASSLEGGYGYTF. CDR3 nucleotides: TGCGCCAGCAGCCTAGAGGGAGGGTATGGCTACACCTTC.

The chain's CDR3 is CASSQRSGTGSTGELFF. The CDR3, as DNA: TGCGCCAGCAGCCAACGTTCCGGGACCGGGAGCACCGGGGAGCTGTTTTTT. The rearrangement uses TRBV4-3 and TRBJ2-2; perhaps TRBD2 as D (6 bases). The CDR3 spans 17 residues. Per germline, CDR1 LGHNA and CDR2 YSLEER. V was pared by 2 bases and J by 4 bases, with 17 bases between.

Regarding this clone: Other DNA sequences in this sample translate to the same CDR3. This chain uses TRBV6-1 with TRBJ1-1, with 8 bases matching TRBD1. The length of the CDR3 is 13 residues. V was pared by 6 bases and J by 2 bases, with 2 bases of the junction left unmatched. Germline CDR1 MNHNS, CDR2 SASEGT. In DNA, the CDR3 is TGTGCCAGCAGCGGACAGGGAAACACTGAAGCTTTCTTT. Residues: CASSGQGNTEAFF.

In nucleotides, the CDR3 is TGTGCCACCAGCAGTTGGGTTGGCCTCAGGTCCTACAATGAGCAGTTCTTC. This codes for CATSSWVGLRSYNEQFF. The chain recombines TRBV15 with TRBJ2-1, with D unclear. The CDR3 contains 17 residues. V lost 3 bases and J 1 base, leaving 16 bases between the germline ends. From germline, CDR1 is LNHNV and CDR2 YYDKDF (reference sequence).

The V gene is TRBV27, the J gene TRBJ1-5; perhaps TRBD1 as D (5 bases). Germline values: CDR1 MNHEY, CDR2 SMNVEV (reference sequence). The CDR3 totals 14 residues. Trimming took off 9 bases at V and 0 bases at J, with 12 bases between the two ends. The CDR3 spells CASRQKYSNQPQHF. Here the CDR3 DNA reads TGTGCCAGTCGACAGAAATATAGCAATCAGCCCCAGCATTTT.

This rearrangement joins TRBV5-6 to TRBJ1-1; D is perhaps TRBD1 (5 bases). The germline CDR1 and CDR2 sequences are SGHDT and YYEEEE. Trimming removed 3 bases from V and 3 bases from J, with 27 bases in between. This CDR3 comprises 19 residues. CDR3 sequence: CASSSPPGLGPTWDTEAFF. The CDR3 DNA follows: TGTGCCAGCAGCTCGCCGCCAGGGCTAGGACCCACGTGGGACACTGAAGCTTTCTTT.

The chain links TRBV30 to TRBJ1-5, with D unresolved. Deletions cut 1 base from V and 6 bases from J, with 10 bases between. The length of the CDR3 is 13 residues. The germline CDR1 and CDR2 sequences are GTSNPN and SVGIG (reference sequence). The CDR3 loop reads CAWSEEDGQPQHF. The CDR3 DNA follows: TGTGCCTGGAGTGAGGAGGATGGTCAGCCCCAGCATTTT.

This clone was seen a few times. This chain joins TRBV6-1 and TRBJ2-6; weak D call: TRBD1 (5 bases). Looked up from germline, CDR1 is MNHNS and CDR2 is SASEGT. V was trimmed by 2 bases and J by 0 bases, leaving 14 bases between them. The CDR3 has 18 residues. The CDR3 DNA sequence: TGTGCCAGCAGTGAAAGAACAGGCTCCTCCTCTGGGGCCAACGTCCTGACTTTC. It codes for CASSERTGSSSGANVLTF.

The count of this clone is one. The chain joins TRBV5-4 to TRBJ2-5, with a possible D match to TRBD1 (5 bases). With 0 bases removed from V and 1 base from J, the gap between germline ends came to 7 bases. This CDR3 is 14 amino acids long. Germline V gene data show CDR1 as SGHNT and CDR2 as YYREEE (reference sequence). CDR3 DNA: TGTGCCAGCAGCTTGGATGGGGCCCAAGAGACCCAGTACTTC. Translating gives CASSLDGAQETQYF.

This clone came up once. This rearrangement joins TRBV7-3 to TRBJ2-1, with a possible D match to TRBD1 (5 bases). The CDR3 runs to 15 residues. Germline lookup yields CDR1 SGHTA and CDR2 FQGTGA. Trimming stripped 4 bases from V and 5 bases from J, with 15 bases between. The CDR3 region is CASSSPGSNNNEQFF. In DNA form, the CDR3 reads TGTGCCAGCAGCTCCCCAGGGTCAAACAACAATGAGCAGTTCTTC.

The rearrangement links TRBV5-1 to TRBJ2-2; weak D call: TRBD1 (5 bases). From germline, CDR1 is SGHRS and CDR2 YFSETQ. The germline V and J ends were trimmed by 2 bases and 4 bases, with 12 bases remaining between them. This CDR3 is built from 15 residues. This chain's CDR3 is CASSFLQGGTGELFF. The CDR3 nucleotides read TGCGCCAGCAGCTTCCTCCAGGGTGGCACCGGGGAGCTGTTTTTT.

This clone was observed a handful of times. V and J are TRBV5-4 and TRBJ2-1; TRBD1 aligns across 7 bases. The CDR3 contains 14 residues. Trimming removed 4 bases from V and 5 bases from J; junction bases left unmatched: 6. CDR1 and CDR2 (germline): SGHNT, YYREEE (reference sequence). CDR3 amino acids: CASSLTGFDNEQFF. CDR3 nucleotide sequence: TGTGCCAGCAGCCTGACAGGGTTCGACAATGAGCAGTTCTTC.

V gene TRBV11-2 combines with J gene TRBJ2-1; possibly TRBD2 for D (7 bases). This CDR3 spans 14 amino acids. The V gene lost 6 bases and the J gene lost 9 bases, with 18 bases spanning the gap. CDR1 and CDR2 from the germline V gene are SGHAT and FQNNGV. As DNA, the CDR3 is TGTGCCAGCAGTAGGGGGGGAGCGGTGGTTGAGCAGTTCTTC. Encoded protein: CASSRGGAVVEQFF.

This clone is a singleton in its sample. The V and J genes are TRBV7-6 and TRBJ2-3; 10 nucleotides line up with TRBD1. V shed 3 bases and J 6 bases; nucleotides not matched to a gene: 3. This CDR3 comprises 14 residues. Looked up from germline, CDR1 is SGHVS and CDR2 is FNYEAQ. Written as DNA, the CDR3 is TGTGCCAGCAGCTTGACAGGGGGCGGGGATACGCAGTATTTT. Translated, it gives CASSLTGGGDTQYF.

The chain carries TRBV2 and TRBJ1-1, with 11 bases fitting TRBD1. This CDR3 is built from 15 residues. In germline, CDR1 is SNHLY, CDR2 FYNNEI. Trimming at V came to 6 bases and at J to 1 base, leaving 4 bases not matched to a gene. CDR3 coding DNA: TGTGCCAGCAGCCGGGGACAGGGGGAGAACACTGAAGCTTTCTTT. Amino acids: CASSRGQGENTEAFF.

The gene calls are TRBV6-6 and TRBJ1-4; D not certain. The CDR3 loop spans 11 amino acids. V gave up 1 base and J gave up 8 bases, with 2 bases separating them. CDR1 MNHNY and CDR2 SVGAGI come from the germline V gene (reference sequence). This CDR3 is CASSYLEKLFF. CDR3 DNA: TGTGCCAGCAGTTACTTAGAAAAACTGTTTTTT.

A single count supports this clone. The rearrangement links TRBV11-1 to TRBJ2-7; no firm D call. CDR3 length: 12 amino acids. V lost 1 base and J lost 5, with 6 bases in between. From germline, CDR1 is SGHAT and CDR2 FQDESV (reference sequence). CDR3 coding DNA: TGTGCCAGCAGCTTAGATGGAGACGAGCAGTACTTC. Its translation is CASSLDGDEQYF.

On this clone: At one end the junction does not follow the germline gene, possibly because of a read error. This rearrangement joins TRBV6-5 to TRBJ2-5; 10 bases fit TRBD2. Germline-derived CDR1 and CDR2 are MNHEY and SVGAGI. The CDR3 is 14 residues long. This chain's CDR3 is CASGFLAGEETRYF. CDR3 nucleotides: TGTGCCAGTGGGTTTCTAGCGGGGGAAGAGACCCGGTACTTC.